The 4 T cell receptor beta chains reported below all come from one sample, sequenced in a study of cytotoxic CD8 clonotypes in ibrutinib-treated CLL (dated by TCRdb to about 2021). The protocol used for the library was the immunoSEQ multiplex PCR assay. TCRdb mirrors the immuneACCESS table, restricted to in-frame sequences. Some clones are absent from its copies; in checked studies, under half trace to an unresolved V gene, and the reason for the others is unknown. This sample comprises 250,000 or so clones, 70% of them detected only once. The ten biggest clones cover roughly 14% of the sample. What this sample's time point label stands for: roughly 2 years on ibrutinib. Sequenced here: PBMCs, sampled after 24 months of ibrutinib treatment. The receptor source for this set is a human donor with chronic lymphocytic leukemia.

The CDR3 reads CASSLGLAGNIQYF. For the CDR3, the DNA is TGTGCCAGCAGCTTGGGACTAGCGGGAAACATTCAGTACTTC. This chain links TRBV7-3 with TRBJ2-4; TRBD2 matches 12 bases. The CDR3 contains 14 residues. CDR1 SGHTA and CDR2 FQGTGA come from the germline V gene. J lost 6 bases, V lost 3 bases, and 0 bases had no gene match.

This rearrangement joins TRBV7-2 to TRBJ2-5; 8 bases match TRBD1. V shed 0 bases and J 4 bases; nucleotides not matched to a gene: 4. CDR3 size: 15 residues. Looked up from germline, CDR1 is SGHTA and CDR2 is FQGNSA. In DNA, the CDR3 is TGTGCCAGCAGCTTAGCGACAGGGGCTGGAGAGACCCAGTACTTC. Amino acid sequence: CASSLATGAGETQYF.

This chain connects TRBV2 to TRBJ1-5; D not resolved. The V gene's germline CDR1 is SNHLY and CDR2 FYNNEI. Trimming stripped 0 bases from V and 0 bases from J, with 9 bases between. CDR3 length: 16 amino acids. The CDR3 region is CASSEALPNSNQPQHF. The CDR3 DNA reads as TGTGCCAGCAGTGAAGCGCTTCCGAATAGCAATCAGCCCCAGCATTTT.

This rearrangement joins TRBV25-1 to TRBJ2-1; 10 nucleotides match TRBD2. The V and J ends lost 4 bases and 6 bases, in that order; junction bases with no gene match: 6. CDR3 length: 15 residues. CDR1 is MGHDK, CDR2 SYGVNS, per germline. The CDR3 DNA is TGTGCCAGCAGTGGGTCTAGCGGGAGTCTCAATGAGCAGTTCTTC. Translated, it gives CASSGSSGSLNEQFF. Together with reference TRBV25-1 and TRBJ2-1, the CDR3 gives the full variable domain: EADIYQTPRYLVIGTGKKITLECSQTMGHDKMYWYQQDPGMELHLIHYSYGVNSTEKGDLSSESTVSRIRTEHFPLTLESARPSHTSQYLCASSGSSGSLNEQFFGPGTRLTVL.